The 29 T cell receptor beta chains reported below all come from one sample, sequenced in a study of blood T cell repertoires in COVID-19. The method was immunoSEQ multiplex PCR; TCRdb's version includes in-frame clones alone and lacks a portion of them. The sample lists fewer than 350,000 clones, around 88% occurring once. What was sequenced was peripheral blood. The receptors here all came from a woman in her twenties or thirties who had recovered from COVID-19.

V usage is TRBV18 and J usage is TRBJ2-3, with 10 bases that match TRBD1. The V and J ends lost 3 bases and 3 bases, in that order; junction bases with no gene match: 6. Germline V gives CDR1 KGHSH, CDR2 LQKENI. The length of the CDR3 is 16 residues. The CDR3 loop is CASSPGRQGATDTQYF. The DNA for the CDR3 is TGTGCCAGCTCACCGGGGAGACAGGGGGCGACAGATACGCAGTATTTT. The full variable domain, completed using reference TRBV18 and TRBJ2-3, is NAGVMQNPRHLVRRRGQEARLRCSPMKGHSHVYWYRQLPEEGLKFMVYLQKENIIDESGMPKERFSAEFPKEGPSILRIQQVVRGDSAAYFCASSPGRQGATDTQYFGPGTRLTVL.

The CDR3, as DNA: TGTGCCAGCAGGCGGGGGGACCACTCTGGAAACACCATATATTTT. Translation gives CASRRGDHSGNTIYF. The chain is built from TRBV2 and TRBJ1-3, with D possibly matching TRBD1 (5 bases). The CDR3 runs to 15 residues. V lost 6 bases and J 0 bases, leaving 12 bases between the germline ends. Germline V gene sequence: CDR1 SNHLY, CDR2 FYNNEI.

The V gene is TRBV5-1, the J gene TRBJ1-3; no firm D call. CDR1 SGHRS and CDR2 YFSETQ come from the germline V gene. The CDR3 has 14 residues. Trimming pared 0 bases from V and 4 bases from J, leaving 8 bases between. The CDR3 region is CASSLAGSGNTIYF. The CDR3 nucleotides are TGCGCCAGCAGCTTGGCGGGGTCAGGAAACACCATATATTTT.

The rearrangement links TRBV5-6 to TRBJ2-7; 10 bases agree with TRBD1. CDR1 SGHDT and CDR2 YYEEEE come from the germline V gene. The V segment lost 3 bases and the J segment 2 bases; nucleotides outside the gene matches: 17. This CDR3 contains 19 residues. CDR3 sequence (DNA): TGTGCCAGCAGCTATAGTGCGGTTGTAGGTGGGACAGGGGCCTACGAGCAGTACTTC. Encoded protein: CASSYSAVVGGTGAYEQYF. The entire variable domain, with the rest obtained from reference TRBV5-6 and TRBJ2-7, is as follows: DAGVTQSPTHLIKTRGQQVTLRCSPKSGHDTVSWYQQALGQGPQFIFQYYEEEERQRGNFPDRFSGHQFPNYSSELNVNALLLGDSALYLCASSYSAVVGGTGAYEQYFGPGTRLTVT.

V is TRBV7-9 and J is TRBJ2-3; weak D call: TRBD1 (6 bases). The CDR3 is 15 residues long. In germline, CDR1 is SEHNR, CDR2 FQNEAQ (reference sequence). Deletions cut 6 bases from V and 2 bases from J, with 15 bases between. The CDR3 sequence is CASSSGQGDTDTQYF. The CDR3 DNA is TGTGCCAGCAGTTCGGGACAAGGGGACACAGATACGCAGTATTTT.

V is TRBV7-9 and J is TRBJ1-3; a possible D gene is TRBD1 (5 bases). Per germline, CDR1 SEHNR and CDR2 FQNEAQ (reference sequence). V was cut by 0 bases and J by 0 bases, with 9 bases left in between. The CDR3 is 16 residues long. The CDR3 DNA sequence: TGTGCCAGCAGCTTAGCTTGGGGGGTCTCTGGAAACACCATATATTTT. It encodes CASSLAWGVSGNTIYF. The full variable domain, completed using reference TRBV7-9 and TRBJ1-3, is DTGVSQNPRHKITKRGQNVTFRCDPISEHNRLYWYRQTLGQGPEFLTYFQNEAQLEKSRLLSDRFSAERPKGSFSTLEIQRTEQGDSAMYLCASSLAWGVSGNTIYFGEGSWLTVV.

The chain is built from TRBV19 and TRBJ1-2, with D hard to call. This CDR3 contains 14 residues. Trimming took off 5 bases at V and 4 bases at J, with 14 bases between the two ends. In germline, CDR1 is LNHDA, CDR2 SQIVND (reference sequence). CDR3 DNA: TGTGCCAGTAGTTGGGAATCCGGGGTCTATGGCTACACCTTC. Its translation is CASSWESGVYGYTF.

CDR3 in DNA: TGTGCCATCAGGCTGGGGACAGGGAGCGCTTCACCCCTCCACTTT. Protein sequence: CAIRLGTGSASPLHF. The chain recombines TRBV10-3 with TRBJ1-6, with 9 nucleotides matching TRBD1. Germline V CDR1 and CDR2: ENHRY, SYGVKD. The CDR3 sequence is 15 residues long. V lost 6 bases, J lost 9 bases, and 9 bases stayed unmatched.

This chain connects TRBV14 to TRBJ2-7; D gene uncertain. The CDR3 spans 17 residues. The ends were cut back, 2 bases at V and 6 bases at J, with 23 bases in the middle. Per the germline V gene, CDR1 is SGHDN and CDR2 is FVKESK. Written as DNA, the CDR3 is TGTGCCAGCAGCCAAATCGTCCCGACAATTGAGCATGGCGAGCAGTACTTC. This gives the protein CASSQIVPTIEHGEQYF.

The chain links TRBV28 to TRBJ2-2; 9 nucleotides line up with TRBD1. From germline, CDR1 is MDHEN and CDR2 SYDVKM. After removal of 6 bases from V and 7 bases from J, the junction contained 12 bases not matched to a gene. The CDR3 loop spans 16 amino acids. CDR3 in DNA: TGTGCCAGCAGAGGGACGGGGACAGGGAGGATCGGGGAGCTGTTTTTT. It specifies CASRGTGTGRIGELFF.

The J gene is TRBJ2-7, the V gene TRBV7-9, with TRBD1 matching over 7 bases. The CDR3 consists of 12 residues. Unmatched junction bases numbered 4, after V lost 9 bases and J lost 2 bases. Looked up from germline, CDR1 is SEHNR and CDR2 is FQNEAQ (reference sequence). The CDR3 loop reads CASSGQTYEQYF. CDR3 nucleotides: TGTGCCAGTTCGGGACAGACCTACGAGCAGTACTTC.

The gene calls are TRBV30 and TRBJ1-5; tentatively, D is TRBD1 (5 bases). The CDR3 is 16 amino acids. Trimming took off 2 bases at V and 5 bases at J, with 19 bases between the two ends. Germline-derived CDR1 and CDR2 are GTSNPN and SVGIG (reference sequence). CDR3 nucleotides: TGTGCCTGGAGTCCCCCCGGGACTTCGAGGCATCAGCCCCAGCATTTT. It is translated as CAWSPPGTSRHQPQHF.

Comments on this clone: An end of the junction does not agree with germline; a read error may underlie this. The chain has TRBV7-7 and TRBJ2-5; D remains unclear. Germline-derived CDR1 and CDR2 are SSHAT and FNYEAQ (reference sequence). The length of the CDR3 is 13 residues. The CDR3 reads CASSRIVGETQYF. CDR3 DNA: TGTGCTAGCAGCCGAATAGTTGGAGAGACCCAGTACTTC.

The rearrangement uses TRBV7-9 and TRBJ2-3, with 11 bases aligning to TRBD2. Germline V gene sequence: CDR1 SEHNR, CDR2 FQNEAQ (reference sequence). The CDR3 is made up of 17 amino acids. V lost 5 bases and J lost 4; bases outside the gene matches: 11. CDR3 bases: TGTGCCAGCAGCCCCCGACTAGCGGGGCGGGCTGCAGATACGCAGTATTTT. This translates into CASSPRLAGRAADTQYF.

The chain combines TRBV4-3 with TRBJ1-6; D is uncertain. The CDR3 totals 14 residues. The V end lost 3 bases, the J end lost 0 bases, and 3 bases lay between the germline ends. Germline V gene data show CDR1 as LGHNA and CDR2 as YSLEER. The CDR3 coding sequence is TGCGCCAGCAGCCAGAGCTCCTATAATTCACCCCTCCACTTT. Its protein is CASSQSSYNSPLHF.

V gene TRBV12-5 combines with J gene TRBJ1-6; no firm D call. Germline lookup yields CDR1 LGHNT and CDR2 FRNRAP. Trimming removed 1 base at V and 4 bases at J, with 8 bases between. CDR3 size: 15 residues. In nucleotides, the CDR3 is TGTGCTAGTGGTTTGGGGGCAGATTATAATTCACCCCTCCACTTT. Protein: CASGLGADYNSPLHF.

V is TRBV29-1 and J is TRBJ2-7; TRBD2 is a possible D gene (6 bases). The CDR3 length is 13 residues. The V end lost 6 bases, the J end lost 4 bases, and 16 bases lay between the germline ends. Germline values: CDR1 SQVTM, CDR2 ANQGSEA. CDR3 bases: TGCAGCGTGAAAGTGGCTAGCGTATACGAGCAGTACTTC. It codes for CSVKVASVYEQYF.

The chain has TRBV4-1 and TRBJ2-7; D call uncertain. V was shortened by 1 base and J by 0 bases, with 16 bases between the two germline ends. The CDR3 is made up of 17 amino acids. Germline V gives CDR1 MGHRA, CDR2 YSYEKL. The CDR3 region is CASSQGPHGGSSYEQYF. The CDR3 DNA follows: TGCGCCAGCAGCCAAGGTCCCCACGGCGGAAGCTCCTACGAGCAGTACTTC.

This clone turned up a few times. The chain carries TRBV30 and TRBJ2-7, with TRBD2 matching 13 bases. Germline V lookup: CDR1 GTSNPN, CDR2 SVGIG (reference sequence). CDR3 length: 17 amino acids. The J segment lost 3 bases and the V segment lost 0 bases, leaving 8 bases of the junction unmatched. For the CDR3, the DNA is TGTGCCTGGAGTGTAGCAGGACTAGCGGGGGACAACTACGAGCAGTACTTC. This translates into CAWSVAGLAGDNYEQYF.

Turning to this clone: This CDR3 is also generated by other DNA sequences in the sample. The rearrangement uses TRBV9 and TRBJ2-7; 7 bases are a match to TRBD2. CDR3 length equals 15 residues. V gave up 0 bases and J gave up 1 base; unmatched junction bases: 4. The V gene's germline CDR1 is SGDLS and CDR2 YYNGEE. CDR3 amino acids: CASSVDPSGSYEQYF. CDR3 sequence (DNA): TGTGCCAGCAGCGTAGATCCTAGCGGTTCCTACGAGCAGTACTTC. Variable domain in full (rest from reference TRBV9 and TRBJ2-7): DSGVTQTPKHLITATGQRVTLRCSPRSGDLSVYWYQQSLDQGLQFLIQYYNGEERAKGNILERFSAQQFPDLHSELNLSSLELGDSALYFCASSVDPSGSYEQYFGPGTRLTVT.

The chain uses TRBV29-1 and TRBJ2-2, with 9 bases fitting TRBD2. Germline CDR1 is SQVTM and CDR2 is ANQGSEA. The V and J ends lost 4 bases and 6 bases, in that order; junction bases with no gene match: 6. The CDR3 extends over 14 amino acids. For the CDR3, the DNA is TGCAGCGTTGTCAGCGGGGGGTTTCCCGGGGAGCTGTTTTTT. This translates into CSVVSGGFPGELFF.

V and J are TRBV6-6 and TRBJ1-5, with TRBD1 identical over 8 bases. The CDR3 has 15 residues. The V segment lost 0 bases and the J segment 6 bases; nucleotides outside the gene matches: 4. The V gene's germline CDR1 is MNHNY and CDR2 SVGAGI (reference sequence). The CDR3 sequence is CASSYSDREGQPQHF. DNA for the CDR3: TGTGCCAGCAGTTACTCGGACAGGGAAGGTCAGCCCCAGCATTTT.

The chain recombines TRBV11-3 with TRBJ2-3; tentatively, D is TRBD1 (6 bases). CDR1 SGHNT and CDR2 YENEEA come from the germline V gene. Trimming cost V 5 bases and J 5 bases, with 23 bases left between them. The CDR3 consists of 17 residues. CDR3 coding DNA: TGTGCCAGCAGCATCTCAACAGGGTTAAAGCGAGGAGATACGCAGTATTTT. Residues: CASSISTGLKRGDTQYF. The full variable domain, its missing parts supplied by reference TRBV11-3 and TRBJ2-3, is EAGVVQSPRYKIIEKKQPVAFWCNPISGHNTLYWYLQNLGQGPELLIRYENEEAVDDSQLPKDRFSAERLKGVDSTLKIQPAELGDSAVYLCASSISTGLKRGDTQYFGPGTRLTVL.

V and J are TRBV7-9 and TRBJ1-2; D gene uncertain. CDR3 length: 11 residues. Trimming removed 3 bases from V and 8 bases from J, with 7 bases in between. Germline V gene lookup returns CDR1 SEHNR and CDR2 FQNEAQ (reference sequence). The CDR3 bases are TGTGCCAGCAGCTTGCCGGGGGGCTACACCTTC. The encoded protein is CASSLPGGYTF.

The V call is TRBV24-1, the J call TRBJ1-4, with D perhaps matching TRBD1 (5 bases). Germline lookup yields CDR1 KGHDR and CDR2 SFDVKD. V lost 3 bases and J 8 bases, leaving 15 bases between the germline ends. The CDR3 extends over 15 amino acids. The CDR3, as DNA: TGTGCCACCAGTGATCCCGGAGGGGTGAGAGAAAAACTGTTTTTT. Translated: CATSDPGGVREKLFF.

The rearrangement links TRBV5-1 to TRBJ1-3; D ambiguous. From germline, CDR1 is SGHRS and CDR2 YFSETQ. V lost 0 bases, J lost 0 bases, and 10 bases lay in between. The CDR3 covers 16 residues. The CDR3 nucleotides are TGCGCCAGCAGCTTGGGGCAGTCGGGCTCTGGAAACACCATATATTTT. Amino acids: CASSLGQSGSGNTIYF.

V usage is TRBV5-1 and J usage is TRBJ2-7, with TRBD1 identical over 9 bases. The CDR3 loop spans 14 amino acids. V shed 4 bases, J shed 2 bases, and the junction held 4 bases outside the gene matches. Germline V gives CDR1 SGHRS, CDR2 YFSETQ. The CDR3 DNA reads TGCGCCAGCAGCATACAGGGGGCAACCTACGAGCAGTACTTC. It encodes CASSIQGATYEQYF.

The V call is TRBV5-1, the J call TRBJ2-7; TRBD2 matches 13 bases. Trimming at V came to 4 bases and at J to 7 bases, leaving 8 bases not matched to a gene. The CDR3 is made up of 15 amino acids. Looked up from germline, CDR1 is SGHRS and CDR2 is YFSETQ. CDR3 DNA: TGCGCCAGCAGCGAGGGACTAGCGGGAATTCAGGAGCAGTACTTC. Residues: CASSEGLAGIQEQYF. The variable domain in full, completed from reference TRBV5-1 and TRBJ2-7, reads KAGVTQTPRYLIKTRGQQVTLSCSPISGHRSVSWYQQTPGQGLQFLFEYFSETQRNKGNFPGRFSGRQFSNSRSEMNVSTLELGDSALYLCASSEGLAGIQEQYFGPGTRLTVT.

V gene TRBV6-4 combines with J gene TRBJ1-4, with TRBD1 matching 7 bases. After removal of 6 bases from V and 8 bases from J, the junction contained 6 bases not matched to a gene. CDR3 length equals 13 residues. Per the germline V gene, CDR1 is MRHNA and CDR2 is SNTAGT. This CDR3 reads CASSTDRREKLFF. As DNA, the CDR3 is TGTGCCAGCAGCACGGACAGGAGAGAAAAACTGTTTTTT.